A selection of T cell receptor beta chains follows, all from one sample in a study of ipilimumab plus nivolumab after autologous stem cell transplantation. Sequencing used immunoSEQ multiplex PCR; TCRdb keeps in-frame clones, though not all of them. This sample has 77,000 or so clones, with approximately 83% found just once. Sample: PBMCs, taken in a trial of ipilimumab plus nivolumab as post-transplant consolidation. The receptors were gathered from a male donor with diffuse large B-cell lymphoma. CDR3s include the opening cysteine and the closing phenylalanine or tryptophan. The D gene is left open where the match is weak. Where a row states a size, it is once, few, many or the class of an expanded clone; other rows omit it.

size | J | length | D | V | DNA | CDR3
NA | TRBJ2-7 | 13 | NA | TRBV27 | TGTGCCAGCAGTTTGGGCAGGGGCTACGAGCAGTACTTC | CASSLGRGYEQYF
few | TRBJ1-1 | 14 | NA | TRBV14 | TGTGCCAGCAGCCAACAGGCCCTACAGACTGAAGCTTTCTTT | CASSQQALQTEAFF
NA | TRBJ2-2 | 15 | NA | TRBV7-2 | TGTGCCAGCAGCCCCGGCGGGGCGAACACCGGGGAGCTGTTTTTT | CASSPGGANTGELFF
NA | TRBJ1-2 | 15 | TRBD1 | TRBV6-5 | TGTGCCAGCAGTAGGGACAGGGGGGCCCGCATGAGCTACACCTTC | CASSRDRGARMSYTF
NA | TRBJ1-2 | 14 | NA | TRBV5-1 | TGCGCCAGCAGCTTGTCGGGCGCCGGGGTTGGCTACACCTTC | CASSLSGAGVGYTF
NA | TRBJ2-3 | 13 | NA | TRBV30 | TGTGCCTGGAGTGTAAAATCGGCAGATACGCAGTATTTT | CAWSVKSADTQYF
NA | TRBJ1-3 | 19 | NA | TRBV7-9 | TGTGCCAGCAGCTCCCAACCGGGTCTTAAAACGAACTCTGGAAACACCATATATTTT | CASSSQPGLKTNSGNTIYF
few | TRBJ1-2 | 18 | NA | TRBV18 | TGTGCCAGCTCACGGACTGGGGGGGAGTCTAATAATAACTATGGCTACACCTTC | CASSRTGGESNNNYGYTF
NA | TRBJ2-5 | 15 | TRBD2 | TRBV7-2 | TGTGCCAGCAGCCCTCTAGCGGGGAAGGAGGAGACCCAGTACTTC | CASSPLAGKEETQYF
NA | TRBJ1-5 | 14 | NA | TRBV6-5 | TGTGCCAGCAGCAACGGGGCAGGGGCCCAGCCCCAGCATTTT | CASSNGAGAQPQHF
NA | TRBJ2-3 | 15 | NA | TRBV18 | TGTGCCAGCTCACCCGCAGCGGGCCGCACAGATACGCAGTATTTT | CASSPAAGRTDTQYF
NA | TRBJ1-2 | 16 | TRBD1 | TRBV7-2 | TGTGCCAGCAGCTTAGCGGCGACAGGGTACGACGGTGGCTACACCTTC | CASSLAATGYDGGYTF
NA | TRBJ2-6 | 13 | NA | TRBV5-1 | TGCGCCAGTCTGTCTGCGGGGGCCAACGTCCTGACTTTC | CASLSAGANVLTF
NA | TRBJ2-5 | 15 | NA | TRBV7-9 | TGTGCCAGCAGCTCAAAGGGGGGAATGGGGGAGACCCAGTACTTC | CASSSKGGMGETQYF
NA | TRBJ2-5 | 13 | NA | TRBV27 | TGTGCCAGCAAGGACAGTAACCAAGAGACCCAGTACTTC | CASKDSNQETQYF
NA | TRBJ1-3 | 15 | TRBD1 | TRBV4-1 | TGCGCCAGCAGCCAAGATTCAGGGGGCAGAGACACCATATATTTT | CASSQDSGGRDTIYF